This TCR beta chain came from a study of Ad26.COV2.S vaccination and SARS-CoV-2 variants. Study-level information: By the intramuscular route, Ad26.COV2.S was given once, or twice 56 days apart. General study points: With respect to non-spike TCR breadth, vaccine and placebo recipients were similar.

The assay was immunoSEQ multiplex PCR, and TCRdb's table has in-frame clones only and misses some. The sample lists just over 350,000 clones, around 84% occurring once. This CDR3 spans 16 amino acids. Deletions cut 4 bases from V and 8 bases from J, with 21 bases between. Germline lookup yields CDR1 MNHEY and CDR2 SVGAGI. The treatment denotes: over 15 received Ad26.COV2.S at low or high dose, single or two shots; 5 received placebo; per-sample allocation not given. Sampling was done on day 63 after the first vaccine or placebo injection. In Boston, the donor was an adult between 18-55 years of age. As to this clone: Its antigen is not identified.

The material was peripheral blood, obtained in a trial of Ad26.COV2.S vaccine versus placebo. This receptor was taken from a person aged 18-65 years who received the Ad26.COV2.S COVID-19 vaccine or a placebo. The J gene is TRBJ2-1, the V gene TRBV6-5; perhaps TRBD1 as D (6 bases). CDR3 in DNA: TGTGCCAGCAGTTCTGGACAGACCAGGGTCACATATGAGCAGTTCTTC. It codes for CASSSGQTRVTYEQFF.